The clone carrying this T cell receptor (beta chain) was observed a handful of times. V dropped 0 bases and J dropped 6 bases, with 16 bases sitting between them. Germline CDR1 LGHNA, CDR2 YNFKEQ. The CDR3 is made up of 16 amino acids. Profiled with immunoSEQ multiplex PCR; TCRdb holds only in-frame clones, not every one. Of 450,000 to 650,000 clones in the sample, more than 75% were seen once. This sample stems from a study of shared T cell receptors in the human thymus. These data were also filed under a second study, of human thymus T cells. Per that paper: The sample donors, healthy Finnish infants, were having corrective surgery for congenital heart defects. Obtained as resections during corrective heart surgery, the thymus tissue was then studied. Both thymic and peripheral blood repertoires showed apparently biased V and J usage. Highly overlapping thymic repertoires in unrelated individuals were reported by related research.

The specimen was thymocytes. The rearrangement uses TRBV4-2 and TRBJ2-3, with a possible D match to TRBD2 (6 bases). The receptor was derived from a boy younger than two with a congenital heart defect. The CDR3 reads CASSQDKPILADTQYF. The DNA for the CDR3 is TGTGCCAGCAGCCAAGATAAACCCATCCTAGCGGATACGCAGTATTTT.